Following are 8 T cell receptor beta chains from one sample sequenced in a study of cytomegalovirus exposure and HLA in healthy donors. 13 Jbeta primers and 60 Vbeta primers were used for the PCR. Profiling relied on immunoSEQ multiplex PCR, and the TCRdb table lists in-frame clones only, not all of them. The table lists approximately 190,000 clones, approximately 87% of them singletons, with 1% to 1.5% in the top ten. The sequenced material came from PBMCs. The receptors were sampled from a man aged 25 to 45 in good health and CMV-seronegative.

The chain employs TRBV7-2 and TRBJ1-5; TRBD1 matches at 8 bases. V lost 6 bases and J lost 4; bases outside the gene matches: 5. The CDR3 runs 14 residues. CDR1 SGHTA and CDR2 FQGNSA come from the germline V gene. This CDR3 is CASRDQGANQPQHF. Here the CDR3 DNA reads TGTGCCAGCAGGGACCAGGGGGCTAATCAGCCCCAGCATTTT.

V is TRBV28 and J is TRBJ1-1, with D tentatively TRBD1 (6 bases). The CDR3 totals 14 residues. V gave up 7 bases and J gave up 8 bases, with 20 bases separating them. Germline V gene data show CDR1 as MDHEN and CDR2 as SYDVKM. This CDR3 is CASTLGLDSVEAFF. The CDR3 DNA is TGTGCCAGCACCCTGGGGTTGGACAGCGTGGAAGCTTTCTTT.

This chain uses TRBV19 with TRBJ1-5; D may be TRBD1 (6 bases). Trimming left V 6 bases short and J 0 bases short, with 12 bases between. The germline V gene encodes CDR1 LNHDA and CDR2 SQIVND (reference sequence). The CDR3 is 15 amino acids. The chain's CDR3 is CASRDRLYSNQPQHF. The CDR3 bases are TGTGCCAGTAGGGACAGATTATATAGCAATCAGCCCCAGCATTTT.

Concerning this clone: Other DNA variants within this sample encode the same CDR3. The V gene is TRBV5-1, the J gene TRBJ2-1; 10 nucleotides line up with TRBD2. CDR3 length: 15 residues. CDR1 SGHRS and CDR2 YFSETQ come from the germline V gene. Trimming removed 4 bases from V and 9 bases from J; junction bases left unmatched: 10. The DNA for the CDR3 is TGCGCCAGCAGCCGCCTCCTAGCGGGGGCCTCTGAGCAGTTCTTC. Amino acids: CASSRLLAGASEQFF. Filled out from reference TRBV5-1 and TRBJ2-1, the complete variable domain reads KAGVTQTPRYLIKTRGQQVTLSCSPISGHRSVSWYQQTPGQGLQFLFEYFSETQRNKGNFPGRFSGRQFSNSRSEMNVSTLELGDSALYLCASSRLLAGASEQFFGPGTRLTVL.

This clone occurred once. The chain couples TRBV6-5 to TRBJ1-1; no clear D. The CDR3 consists of 15 residues. V was pared by 2 bases and J by 1 base, with 11 bases between. The germline gives CDR1 MNHEY, CDR2 SVGAGI. CDR3 protein: CASSYLGRGNTEAFF. CDR3 in DNA: TGTGCCAGCAGTTACCTTGGACGGGGGAACACTGAAGCTTTCTTT.

The chain recombines TRBV18 with TRBJ2-7; 7 bases map to TRBD1. Trimming removed 3 bases from V and 6 bases from J; junction bases left unmatched: 11. CDR3 length: 15 amino acids. Germline V gene sequence: CDR1 KGHSH, CDR2 LQKENI. Here the CDR3 reads CASSPPGTVYSEQYF. CDR3 nucleotides: TGTGCCAGCTCACCCCCCGGGACAGTTTATAGCGAGCAGTACTTC.

This chain connects TRBV19 to TRBJ2-7, with TRBD2 identical over 13 bases. The CDR3 has 16 residues. The germline CDR1 and CDR2 sequences are LNHDA and SQIVND (reference sequence). V dropped 5 bases and J dropped 5; count of bases not matched to a gene: 9. The CDR3 protein is CASSSQLAGGLNEQYF. DNA of the CDR3: TGTGCCAGTAGTTCCCAACTAGCGGGAGGGCTAAACGAGCAGTACTTC.

This rearrangement joins TRBV7-9 to TRBJ2-7; 10 nucleotides line up with TRBD1. The CDR3 spans 16 residues. The V segment lost 0 bases and the J segment 2 bases; nucleotides outside the gene matches: 4. From germline, CDR1 is SEHNR and CDR2 FQNEAQ (reference sequence). The CDR3 DNA reads as TGTGCCAGCAGCTTAGCGCTGGGACAGGGGACCTACGAGCAGTACTTC. It codes for CASSLALGQGTYEQYF.